This TCR beta chain emerged from a study of CD8 T cells in Susac syndrome. Whole-study findings and limits: The study's TCR sequencing and HLA analysis drew on a certain number of individuals. That number was acknowledged as relatively small.

It was with random hexamers that about 0.45 to 1 ug RNA was reverse transcribed. A multiplex approach, immunoSEQ multiplex PCR, amplified TCR beta CDR3 across 54 Vbeta and 13 Jbeta. Via MiXCR, TCRdb re-called the immunoSEQ multiplex PCR reads, giving one row per CDR3 protein. The sample holds just over 300,000 distinct CDR3 sequences, roughly 94% seen once. J was trimmed by 5 bases and V by 5 bases; bases with no gene match: 10. The CDR3 is 15 amino acids. Comment on this clonotype: Its antigen is not identified.

Sequencing targeted TCR beta in blood CD8+ and CD4+ T cells. TEMRA cells were FACS-enriched, unlike CD8+ and CD4+ T cells, which were negatively isolated. The receptor comes from a human donor with multiple sclerosis. The gene calls are TRBV12-3 or TRBV12-4 and TRBJ1-2, with 8 bases aligning to TRBD1. Input material: CD4+ T cells from PBMCs. CDR3 sequence (DNA): TGTGCCAGCAGTCGCCCCGGGACAGGCGCGTATGGCTACACCTTC. The encoded protein is CASSRPGTGAYGYTF.